This TCR beta chain was sequenced during a study of T cell responses to AZD1222 COVID-19 vaccine. Study-level findings and limits: Nearly half of unique spike-specific TCRs reportedly avoided B.1.351 and B.1.1.7 mutated regions. Donor demographics were predominantly white British with a female majority; clonal diversity may be underestimated.

In its sample, this clone was seen a few times. What it binds is unknown. Repertoires were generated with immunoSEQ multiplex PCR, while TCRdb's copy carries only in-frame clones and drops some. The table records about 78,000 clones, roughly four fifths of them present only once. This CDR3 spans 13 amino acids. Trimming pared 3 bases from V and 8 bases from J, leaving 10 bases between. CDR1 is LGHNA, CDR2 YSLEER, per germline. The specimen was peripheral blood, collected on day 0 of AZD1222 vaccination. The J gene is TRBJ1-4, the V gene TRBV4-3; D is perhaps TRBD1 (6 bases). The sequence came from an adult in good health. DNA of the CDR3: TGCGCCAGCAGCCAGGACAGAAAAGAAAAACTGTTTTTT. Translating it yields CASSQDRKEKLFF.